Listed below are T cell receptor beta chains from one sample, sequenced in a study of Ad26.COV2.S vaccination and SARS-CoV-2 variants. Measured with immunoSEQ multiplex PCR; TCRdb has only the in-frame clones, and not every one. The sample has some 450,000 clones; 90% are singletons. Sequencing used peripheral blood, obtained in a trial of Ad26.COV2.S vaccine versus placebo. The receptors were sampled from a person between 18 and 65 years old who received the Ad26.COV2.S COVID-19 vaccine or a placebo. The CDR3 runs from the conserved cysteine through the conserved F or W. D genes are given only for firm matches. Size values are once, few and many counts, or a class for expanded clones, and some rows have none.

J gene	clone size	D gene	CDR3 length	V gene	CDR3 protein	CDR3 DNA
TRBJ1-1	.	.	13	TRBV28	CASREQGDTEAFF	TGTGCCAGCAGAGAACAGGGTGACACTGAAGCTTTCTTT
TRBJ1-2	.	TRBD1	13	TRBV27	CASSLKGGEGYTF	TGTGCCAGCAGTTTGAAAGGGGGCGAGGGCTACACCTTC
TRBJ1-3	.	.	13	TRBV11-2	CASSLDRTVAIYF	TGTGCCAGCAGCTTGGATAGGACAGTCGCCATATATTTT
TRBJ2-2	.	.	15	TRBV14	CASSQDPPRAGELFF	TGTGCCAGCAGCCAAGACCCCCCCAGGGCCGGGGAGCTGTTTTTT
TRBJ1-4	.	.	16	TRBV15	CATSRDGGRVGEKLFF	TGTGCCACCAGCAGAGATGGGGGGCGAGTAGGCGAAAAACTGTTTTTT
TRBJ2-3	.	.	16	TRBV27	CASRPPRDRLGDTQYF	TGTGCCAGCAGACCGCCGCGGGACCGCTTAGGTGATACGCAGTATTTT
TRBJ2-4	.	.	14	TRBV2	CASSEEFGKNIQYF	TGTGCCAGCAGTGAGGAGTTCGGCAAAAACATTCAGTACTTC
TRBJ2-3	.	TRBD2	15	TRBV7-7	CASSRIAGDSNTQYF	TGTGCTAGCAGCCGAATAGCGGGAGATTCAAATACGCAGTATTTT
TRBJ2-1	.	.	15	TRBV12-1	CASSINRDRRREQFF	TGTGCCAGCAGCATTAACCGGGACCGCCGCCGAGAGCAGTTCTTC
TRBJ2-1	.	TRBD2	18	TRBV7-2	CASTPYPGGRSTYNEQFF	TGTGCCAGCACCCCATACCCAGGCGGGAGAAGTACCTACAATGAGCAGTTCTTC
TRBJ2-2	.	TRBD2	17	TRBV27	CASSPMVRTSDTGELFF	TGTGCCAGCAGTCCTATGGTCCGGACTAGCGACACCGGGGAGCTGTTTTTT
TRBJ2-7	.	TRBD1	15	TRBV19	CASSWSGQGSHEQYF	TGTGCCAGTAGTTGGTCCGGACAGGGTTCCCACGAGCAGTACTTC
TRBJ1-2	once	.	15	TRBV10-3	CATRFSTGTNYGYTF	TGTGCCACCCGCTTTTCGACGGGTACTAACTATGGCTACACCTTC
TRBJ2-1	.	.	13	TRBV5-5	CASSPGSSVEQFF	TGTGCCAGCAGCCCCGGATCTAGCGTTGAGCAGTTCTTC
TRBJ2-5	.	.	12	TRBV10-3	CAIGDIQETQYF	TGTGCCATCGGCGATATCCAAGAGACCCAGTACTTC
TRBJ1-2	.	TRBD1	13	TRBV19	CASSTGTGRGYTF	TGTGCCAGTAGTACCGGGACAGGTCGTGGCTACACCTTC
TRBJ1-1	few	TRBD1	14	TRBV5-4	CASSSGTGNTEAFF	TGTGCCAGCAGCTCCGGGACAGGGAACACTGAAGCTTTCTTT
TRBJ2-3	.	.	16	TRBV21-1	CASDHRDLTRGDTQYF	TGTGCCAGCGACCACCGGGACCTAACGAGGGGAGATACGCAGTATTTT
TRBJ1-2	.	.	16	TRBV6-6	CASTIGRQGLNYGYTF	TGTGCCAGCACCATAGGGAGACAAGGGTTGAACTATGGCTACACCTTC
TRBJ1-2	.	.	12	TRBV28	CASSLNNYGYTF	TGTGCCAGCAGTTTAAATAACTATGGCTACACCTTC
TRBJ2-5	.	TRBD2	16	TRBV19	CASSIPLTSGQETQYF	TGTGCCAGTAGTATCCCCTTAACTAGCGGCCAAGAGACCCAGTACTTC
TRBJ2-7	once	.	15	TRBV27	CASSLGRAPSYEQYF	TGTGCCAGCAGTCTTGGTCGGGCCCCCTCCTACGAGCAGTACTTC
TRBJ2-2	.	.	16	TRBV28	CASSLLAGVGTGELFF	TGTGCCAGCAGTTTATTGGCAGGGGTTGGCACCGGGGAGCTGTTTTTT
TRBJ1-1	.	.	12	TRBV29-1	CSGGFRGPEAFF	TGCAGCGGCGGGTTCAGGGGCCCTGAAGCTTTCTTT
TRBJ1-4	.	TRBD1	14	TRBV28	CASRTTGGPEKLFF	TGTGCCAGCAGAACTACAGGGGGCCCAGAAAAACTGTTTTTT
TRBJ2-6	.	.	16	TRBV27	CASSLSWGSGANVLTF	TGTGCCAGCAGTTTATCCTGGGGTTCTGGGGCCAACGTCCTGACTTTC
TRBJ2-2	.	TRBD2	13	TRBV7-3	CASSRGGGGELFF	TGTGCCAGCAGCCGTGGCGGGGGCGGGGAGCTGTTTTTT
TRBJ2-1	.	.	11	TRBV20-1	CSVPGYNEQFF	TGCAGTGTTCCGGGGTACAATGAGCAGTTCTTC
TRBJ2-5	.	.	13	TRBV3-1/TRBV3-2	CASSQTGGETQYF	TGTGCCAGCAGCCAGACAGGCGGCGAGACCCAGTACTTC
TRBJ2-1	.	.	15	TRBV7-8	CASSPSRDLHNEQFF	TGTGCCAGCAGCCCATCCCGGGACTTACACAATGAGCAGTTCTTC
TRBJ1-5	.	TRBD1	16	TRBV3-1/TRBV3-2	CASSREGGPSNQPQHF	TGTGCCAGCAGCCGGGAAGGGGGCCCGAGCAATCAGCCCCAGCATTTT
TRBJ2-1	.	.	12	TRBV6-2/TRBV6-3	CASSSPASEQFF	TGTGCCAGCAGTTCTCCGGCTAGTGAGCAGTTCTTC
TRBJ2-1	once	.	13	TRBV24-1	CATSFRTYNEQFF	TGTGCCACCAGTTTCAGGACCTACAATGAGCAGTTCTTC
TRBJ2-1	.	.	14	TRBV6-2/TRBV6-3	CASSRGNSYNEQFF	TGTGCCAGCAGTAGGGGGAACTCCTACAATGAGCAGTTCTTC
TRBJ2-3	.	TRBD2	15	TRBV6-2/TRBV6-3	CASSLLAGSTDTQYF	TGTGCCAGCAGTCTCTTAGCGGGAAGCACAGATACGCAGTATTTT
TRBJ2-3	.	TRBD2	14	TRBV10-2	CASSEQRDTDTQYF	TGCGCCAGCAGTGAACAGCGGGACACAGATACGCAGTATTTT
TRBJ2-7	.	TRBD1	14	TRBV15	CATSGFRGLFEQYF	TGTGCCACCAGCGGCTTCAGGGGGCTATTTGAGCAGTACTTC
TRBJ2-1	once	TRBD1	16	TRBV4-3	CASSQETGGADNEQFF	TGCGCCAGCAGCCAGGAGACAGGGGGCGCCGACAATGAGCAGTTCTTC
TRBJ2-5	once	TRBD2	12	TRBV6-2/TRBV6-3	CASRPSGQTQYF	TGTGCCAGCAGGCCTAGCGGTCAGACCCAGTACTTC
TRBJ2-3	.	.	15	TRBV11-2	CASSLGVTSTDTQYF	TGTGCCAGCAGCTTAGGGGTTACTAGCACAGATACGCAGTATTTT
TRBJ1-2	.	TRBD1	13	TRBV28	CASQRGRNYGYTF	TGTGCCAGCCAAAGGGGGCGGAACTATGGCTACACCTTC
TRBJ2-2	.	.	16	TRBV19	CASSIGQRATWGELFF	TGTGCCAGTAGTATAGGTCAGCGGGCCACGTGGGGGGAGCTGTTTTTT
TRBJ1-5	few	.	13	TRBV28	CASRPGGTQPQHF	TGTGCCAGCAGACCGGGGGGAACGCAGCCCCAGCATTTT
TRBJ2-7	.	TRBD1	14	TRBV11-2	CASTIGGTGLEQYF	TGTGCCAGCACGATCGGGGGGACAGGGCTCGAGCAGTACTTC
TRBJ2-5	.	.	15	TRBV6-2/TRBV6-3	CASSYAGQGSRPQYF	TGTGCCAGCAGTTACGCCGGACAAGGTTCCCGACCCCAGTACTTC
TRBJ2-7	.	.	16	TRBV28	CASSLSSFRQFYEQYF	TGTGCCAGCAGTTTATCCTCATTTCGACAGTTCTACGAGCAGTACTTC
TRBJ1-3	.	TRBD1	17	TRBV27	CASSLSGGGASGNTIYF	TGTGCCAGCAGTTTAAGTGGAGGGGGCGCTTCTGGAAACACCATATATTTT
TRBJ2-7	.	.	12	TRBV9	CATSGSRDEQYF	TGTGCCACCAGTGGTAGCCGCGACGAGCAGTACTTC
TRBJ1-5	.	.	13	TRBV2	CASAGRVNQPQHF	TGTGCCAGCGCAGGCCGTGTCAATCAGCCCCAGCATTTT
TRBJ2-2	.	.	14	TRBV4-1	CASRKGPNTGELFF	TGCGCCAGCCGCAAGGGACCAAACACCGGGGAGCTGTTTTTT
TRBJ2-5	.	.	12	TRBV12-3/TRBV12-4	CASGQILQTQYF	TGTGCCAGCGGCCAGATCCTGCAGACCCAGTACTTC
TRBJ2-7	.	.	12	TRBV19	CASSFLRSEQYF	TGTGCCAGTAGTTTCCTGCGGAGCGAGCAGTACTTC
TRBJ1-3	.	.	14	TRBV6-1	CASSEYGVGNTIYF	TGTGCCAGCAGTGAATACGGGGTTGGAAACACCATATATTTT
TRBJ2-3	.	TRBD2	16	TRBV5-1	CASSLRGGLETDTQYF	TGCGCCAGCAGCTTGCGGGGAGGGCTGGAAACAGATACGCAGTATTTT
TRBJ2-5	.	TRBD2	16	TRBV7-2	CASSPRASGNQETQYF	TGTGCCAGCAGCCCTCGGGCTAGCGGGAACCAAGAGACCCAGTACTTC